The TCR beta chain under discussion was sequenced for a study of graft-versus-host responses after intestinal transplantation. Study results and limitations: Clonal ratios of graft-versus-host to host-versus-graft in allografts were high for patients exhibiting graft-donor T cell macrochimerism.

Assay used: immunoSEQ multiplex PCR; TCRdb lists only in-frame clones, some missing. The table records about 6,800 clones, 20% to 30% of them present only once. The researchers put approximately 200,000 CFSE-labeled responder cells into plates with approximately 200,000 irradiated, violet-dye-labeled stimulator cells. This clone showed up just a few times. Trimming removed 7 bases from V and 2 bases from J; junction bases left unmatched: 7. CDR1 is MNHEY and CDR2 is SVGAGI in the germline V gene. CDR3 length equals 14 residues. The sample consisted of alloreactive CD4+ T cells from a mixed lymphocyte reaction culture, taken before intestinal transplant. The subset here: CFSE-low proliferating T cells sorted from approximately six-day pre-transplant mixed lymphocyte reaction (GvH or HvG direction). The TCR comes from a human patient who received an intestinal transplant. The chain has TRBV6-5 and TRBJ2-5; 7 bases are a match to TRBD2. Written as DNA, the CDR3 is TGTGCCAGCAAGGGAGCGGGGCCACAAGAGACCCAGTACTTC. It translates to CASKGAGPQETQYF.